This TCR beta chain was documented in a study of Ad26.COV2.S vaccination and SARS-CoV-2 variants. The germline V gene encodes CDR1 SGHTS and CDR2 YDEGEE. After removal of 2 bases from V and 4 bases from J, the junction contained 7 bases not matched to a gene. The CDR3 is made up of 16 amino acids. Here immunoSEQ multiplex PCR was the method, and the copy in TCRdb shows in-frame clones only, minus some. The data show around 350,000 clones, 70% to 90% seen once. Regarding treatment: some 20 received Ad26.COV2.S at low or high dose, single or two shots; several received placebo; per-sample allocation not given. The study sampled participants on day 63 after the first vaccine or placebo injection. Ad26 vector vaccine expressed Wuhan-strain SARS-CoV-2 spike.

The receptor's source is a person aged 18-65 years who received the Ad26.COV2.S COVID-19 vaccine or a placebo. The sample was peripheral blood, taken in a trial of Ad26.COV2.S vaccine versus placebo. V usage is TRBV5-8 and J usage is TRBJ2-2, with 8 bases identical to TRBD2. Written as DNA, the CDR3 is TGTGCCAGCAGCTTCGAGCGGGGGATTGGCACCGGGGAGCTGTTTTTT. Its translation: CASSFERGIGTGELFF.